The 2 T cell receptor beta chains presented below share a single source sample, sequenced in a study of beta chain features in type 1 diabetes. Study results and caveats: Among patients with Type 1 diabetes, TCRB CDR3s were moderately but significantly shorter in every one of the four CD4+ subsets.

Isolated RNA was reverse transcribed in full, so expressed TCRB transcripts were sequenced. Clones were read by immunoSEQ multiplex PCR, and TCRdb kept only the in-frame ones, dropping some. The repertoire holds roughly 150,000 clones, 50% to 70% seen once, with under 0.1% in the top ten. These receptors have no identified antigens. The sequenced sample was naive CD4+ T cells from blood. These receptors were taken from a man aged 25-40 years with type 1 diabetes.

This clone was seen only a few times. V usage is TRBV10-3 and J usage is TRBJ1-4; 7 bases match TRBD1. Losses at the gene ends were 6 bases for V and 8 bases for J; bases not matched to a gene: 9. Germline V gives CDR1 ENHRY, CDR2 SYGVKD. The CDR3 totals 14 residues. DNA of the CDR3: TGTGCCATCAGCGCAGGGGGAACAAACGAAAAACTGTTTTTT. Amino acid sequence: CAISAGGTNEKLFF.

This chain connects TRBV9 to TRBJ2-7; D unclear. The germline gives CDR1 SGDLS, CDR2 YYNGEE. V shed 3 bases and J shed 2 bases, with 15 bases lying between them. This CDR3 contains 15 residues. In nucleotides, the CDR3 is TGTGCCAGCAGCGATGGGCCGTCGAATACCTACGAGCAGTACTTC. Protein product: CASSDGPSNTYEQYF.